One and the same sample provided the 15 T cell receptor beta chains below, sequenced in a study of OX40 agonist ivuxolimab in advanced cancers. TCRdb's table, derived via immunoSEQ multiplex PCR, lists solely in-frame clones and lacks some. Altogether 65,000 to 95,000 clones are present, about nine tenths being singletons, with the ten largest covering around 0.18%. The input for sequencing was CD4+ or CD8+ T cells sorted from blood, taken in a trial of the OX40 agonist ivuxolimab. The receptors originated from an adult with an advanced solid tumor such as melanoma, head and neck, liver or kidney cancer.

The rearrangement links TRBV19 to TRBJ2-5, with TRBD1 identical over 8 bases. The CDR3 is made up of 17 amino acids. The J segment lost 2 bases and the V segment lost 5 bases, leaving 13 bases of the junction unmatched. CDR1 is LNHDA and CDR2 is SQIVND in the germline V gene (reference sequence). The CDR3 nucleotides read TGTGCCAGTAGTGCCTTAGGGACAGGCCATTTTCAAGAGACCCAGTACTTC. Its protein is CASSALGTGHFQETQYF.

This clone was counted once. V usage is TRBV10-1 and J usage is TRBJ1-2; D possibly corresponds to TRBD1 (5 bases). The CDR3 totals 15 residues. Between the trimmed V and J ends, which lost 6 bases and 4 bases, there was a span of 18 bases. The germline CDR1 and CDR2 sequences are WNHNN and SYGVQD (reference sequence). The CDR3 DNA follows: TGCGCCAGCAGACCCGGGACTCAGGCGGTCTATGGCTACACCTTC. Translated: CASRPGTQAVYGYTF.

This clone is a singleton in its sample. The rearrangement links TRBV5-6 to TRBJ1-4; D is unclear. Trimming stripped 4 bases from V and 3 bases from J, with 10 bases between. The germline V gene encodes CDR1 SGHDT and CDR2 YYEEEE. This CDR3 contains 14 residues. CDR3 sequence (DNA): TGTGCCAGCAGCCAGAATTGGGCTAATGAAAAACTGTTTTTT. The encoded protein is CASSQNWANEKLFF.

The rearrangement uses TRBV5-1 and TRBJ2-2; perhaps TRBD1 as D (6 bases). Germline-derived CDR1 and CDR2 are SGHRS and YFSETQ. V lost 4 bases and J 4 bases, leaving 17 bases between the germline ends. The CDR3 is 16 residues long. The CDR3 DNA reads TGCGCCAGCAGCGTGGGCCCCGGACAGCGCACCGGGGAGCTGTTTTTT. It encodes CASSVGPGQRTGELFF.

The V call is TRBV21-1, the J call TRBJ2-3; TRBD2, the D gene given by the table, was not confirmed from the DNA. TRBV21-1 is classified as a pseudogene. The length of the CDR3 is 21 residues. CDR3 sequence reads: CASSKVAGGDSGEVSTDTQYF. In DNA form, the CDR3 reads TGTGCCAGCAGCAAAGTCGCGGGAGGGGATAGCGGGGAAGTTAGCACAGATACGCAGTATTTT.

This chain connects TRBV4-1 to TRBJ2-1, with D perhaps TRBD2 (6 bases). V dropped 0 bases and J dropped 4 bases, with 16 bases sitting between them. CDR1 MGHRA and CDR2 YSYEKL come from the germline V gene. The length of the CDR3 is 17 residues. CDR3 in amino acids: CASSQEGRGLPYNEQFF. The CDR3 DNA reads as TGCGCCAGCAGCCAAGAAGGGCGCGGACTACCTTACAATGAGCAGTTCTTC.

V and J are TRBV28 and TRBJ2-7, with TRBD1 as a possible D gene (6 bases). The V end lost 6 bases, the J end lost 4 bases, and 13 bases lay between the germline ends. Germline-derived CDR1 and CDR2 are MDHEN and SYDVKM. This CDR3 has 13 residues. The CDR3 DNA is TGTGCCAGCAGAAAGACAGGATTATACGAGCAGTACTTC. This codes for CASRKTGLYEQYF.

The genes are TRBV5-1 and TRBJ2-1; D is tentatively TRBD1 or TRBD2 (6 bases each). CDR1 is SGHRS, CDR2 YFSETQ, per germline. Trimming cost V 3 bases and J 3 bases, with 19 bases left between them. The CDR3 sequence is 17 residues long. Here the CDR3 DNA reads TGCGCCAGCAGCTCCAACGTGGGGGGCTTTAGCTACAATGAGCAGTTCTTC. Protein sequence: CASSSNVGGFSYNEQFF.

The chain combines TRBV5-6 with TRBJ2-1; D is undetermined. Germline V lookup: CDR1 SGHDT, CDR2 YYEEEE. V gave up 1 base and J gave up 2 bases, with 13 bases separating them. The CDR3 totals 16 residues. The CDR3 loop is CASSLNQIRTYNEQFF. In nucleotides, the CDR3 is TGTGCCAGCAGCTTGAATCAGATCCGGACCTACAATGAGCAGTTCTTC.

CDR3 sequence: CASSQDRLQAGGTQYF. The DNA of the CDR3 is TGTGCCAGCAGCCAAGATCGCCTCCAGGCCGGAGGTACGCAGTATTTT. This chain connects TRBV4-2 to TRBJ2-3; D might be TRBD2 (5 bases). The CDR3 runs to 16 residues. Germline-derived CDR1 and CDR2 are LGHNA and YNFKEQ. V was cut by 0 bases and J by 8 bases, with 18 bases left in between.

The chain couples TRBV10-2 to TRBJ1-1; unclear D gene. V was shortened by 6 bases and J by 1 base, with 15 bases between the two germline ends. The CDR3 runs 15 residues. Per germline, CDR1 WSHSY and CDR2 SAAADI. CDR3 sequence: CASRFGGRPNTEAFF. In DNA form, the CDR3 reads TGCGCCAGCAGGTTCGGTGGACGGCCGAACACTGAAGCTTTCTTT.

A single count supports this clone. The V gene is TRBV29-1, the J gene TRBJ1-1; a weak D match, TRBD1 (6 bases). Germline lookup yields CDR1 SQVTM and CDR2 ANQGSEA. With 6 bases removed from V and 5 bases from J, the gap between germline ends came to 13 bases. The CDR3 runs 12 residues. For the CDR3, the DNA is TGCAGCGTAGCAGGGGAGGGGACTGAAGCTTTCTTT. This sequence encodes CSVAGEGTEAFF.

This rearrangement joins TRBV19 to TRBJ1-5; TRBD1 matches 8 bases. This CDR3 spans 15 amino acids. Looked up from germline, CDR1 is LNHDA and CDR2 is SQIVND (reference sequence). With 8 bases clipped from V and 6 bases from J, the junction kept 12 bases outside the gene matches. The CDR3 loop reads CASGETGEWGQPQHF. CDR3 bases: TGTGCCAGTGGAGAGACAGGGGAATGGGGTCAGCCCCAGCATTTT.

This chain uses TRBV10-3 with TRBJ2-5, with D tentatively TRBD2 (6 bases). Germline V gives CDR1 ENHRY, CDR2 SYGVKD. The CDR3 covers 14 residues. The V end lost 2 bases, the J end lost 6 bases, and 13 bases lay between the germline ends. The CDR3 DNA reads TGTGCCATCAGTGAGGGGGGGACTGCACAGACCCAGTACTTC. It translates to CAISEGGTAQTQYF.

This rearrangement joins TRBV5-8 to TRBJ2-1; D may be TRBD2 (5 bases). From germline, CDR1 is SGHTS and CDR2 YDEGEE. The CDR3 contains 15 residues. Trimming removed 1 base at V and 0 bases at J, with 8 bases between. The CDR3 coding sequence is TGTGCCAGCAGCTTGTTCGGGAACTCCTACAATGAGCAGTTCTTC. Amino acids: CASSLFGNSYNEQFF.